This T cell receptor (beta chain) was documented in a study of T cell repertoires in cytomegalovirus infection. Ten or more counts support this clonotype. TCRdb called the reads again in MiXCR, with one record for every CDR3 protein. The sample has approximately 140,000 distinct CDR3 sequences, roughly 9% seen once. The CDR3 extends over 19 amino acids. CDR1 and CDR2 (germline): LGHDT, YNNKEL (reference sequence). Trimming cost V 4 bases and J 3 bases; bases outside gene matches: 15. Source material: PBMCs. The clonotype comes from a human donor in good health (CMV status not recorded). Some clones in this sample may be carry-over from other donors' samples. The chain uses TRBV3-1 and TRBJ2-1, with TRBD2 matching over 10 bases. CDR3: CASSRIRVSSGGVYNEQFF. The DNA for the CDR3 is TGTGCCAGCAGCCGTATCCGGGTGTCTAGCGGGGGTGTCTACAATGAGCAGTTCTTC.